The next 16 T cell receptor beta chains were all read from a single sample in a study of T cell repertoires in cytomegalovirus infection. TCRdb itself ran the reads through MiXCR, one entry per CDR3 protein. The sample includes about 900,000 distinct CDR3 sequences, approximately 33% seen only once; the top ten take roughly 12%. These receptors are not linked to any known antigen. Here the sequenced sample was cultured CD8+ T cells from PBMCs, taken from culture after CMV antigen stimulation. These receptors all stem from a human donor in good health (CMV status not recorded). Some clones in this sample may be carry-over from other donors' samples.

This clonotype was recorded many times. The J gene is TRBJ1-1, the V gene TRBV11-3; 11 bases are shared with TRBD1. Germline CDR1 is SGHNT and CDR2 is YENEEA. The CDR3 consists of 16 residues. The V and J ends lost 3 bases and 4 bases, in that order; junction bases with no gene match: 7. The CDR3 sequence: CASSLAGTGGITEAFF. The CDR3 DNA is TGTGCCAGCAGCTTGGCCGGGACAGGGGGAATCACTGAAGCTTTCTTT.

This clonotype showed up just a few times. The V gene is TRBV24-1, the J gene TRBJ2-2; the D is unclear. The V gene lost 4 bases and the J gene lost 3 bases, with 5 bases spanning the gap. Germline assignment: CDR1 KGHDR and CDR2 SFDVKD. CDR3 length: 13 residues. DNA for the CDR3: TGTGCCACCAGTGACAAGTACACCGGGGAGCTGTTTTTT. Translated: CATSDKYTGELFF.

On this clonotype itself: A read error may produce the germline difference seen at one junction end. The CDR3 loop reads CVSSGLSYNEQFF. CDR3 DNA sequence: TGTGTCAGCAGTGGCCTCTCCTACAATGAGCAGTTCTTC. The chain recombines TRBV28 with TRBJ2-1, with D unresolved. The CDR3 is 13 amino acids. Germline V gives CDR1 MDHEN, CDR2 SYDVKM.

This clonotype was observed a handful of times. A much larger clonotype is one base distant, so this may be a read error. CDR3 coding DNA: TGTGCCAGCAGCTTATCGGCAGGGGACTACGAGCAGTACTTC. As protein: CASSLSAGDYEQYF. The J gene is TRBJ2-7, the V gene TRBV11-2; possible D gene TRBD1, 6 bases. The V gene lost 2 bases and the J gene lost 3 bases, with 11 bases spanning the gap. Germline V gene lookup returns CDR1 SGHAT and CDR2 FQNNGV. The CDR3 has 14 residues.

The chain recombines TRBV10-3 with TRBJ1-3, with unresolved D. V gave up 2 bases and J gave up 4 bases, with 3 bases separating them. The CDR3 is 12 residues long. The germline V gene has CDR1 ENHRY and CDR2 SYGVKD. The CDR3 nucleotides are TGTGCCATCAGTGAGCCCGGAAACACCATATATTTT. It translates to CAISEPGNTIYF.

This clonotype was seen only a few times. The V gene is TRBV4-1, the J gene TRBJ1-2; D is possibly TRBD1 (5 bases). The CDR3 runs to 16 residues. The V end was cut by 6 bases, the J end by 1 base, with 18 bases between. Germline V gene data show CDR1 as MGHRA and CDR2 as YSYEKL. CDR3 in amino acids: CASSRTSGDFNYGYTF. The CDR3 bases are TGCGCCAGCAGTCGGACTTCGGGGGATTTTAACTATGGCTACACCTTC.

The CDR3 DNA reads as TGTGCCAGCAGCACAGTGGACAATGAGCAGTTCTTC. This codes for CASSTVDNEQFF. This sequence joins TRBV11-2 and TRBJ2-1, with no clear D. Looked up from germline, CDR1 is SGHAT and CDR2 is FQNNGV. Trimming left V 5 bases short and J 5 bases short, with 7 bases between. There are 12 residues in the CDR3.

The sample holds a few counts of this clonotype. The chain has TRBV5-4 and TRBJ2-3; possibly TRBD1 for D (6 bases). This CDR3 spans 16 amino acids. Trimming took 3 bases from V and 2 from J, leaving 16 bases between them. CDR1 and CDR2 (germline): SGHNT, YYREEE (reference sequence). The CDR3 bases are TGTGCCAGCAGCTCCCACCCTCCAGGGGTCACAGATACGCAGTATTTT. Translation gives CASSSHPPGVTDTQYF.

The chain employs TRBV19 and TRBJ2-7, with D tentatively TRBD2 (5 bases). The CDR3 consists of 14 residues. V dropped 1 base and J dropped 7 bases, with 14 bases sitting between them. Germline CDR1 is LNHDA and CDR2 is SQIVND (reference sequence). The DNA for the CDR3 is TGTGCCAGTAGTATAGCGGCAGGAGGAGGTGAGCAGTACTTC. This gives the protein CASSIAAGGGEQYF.

The sample holds a few counts of this clonotype. This chain connects TRBV20-1 to TRBJ2-1, with D unclear. The V end was cut by 0 bases, the J end by 12 bases, with 6 bases between. In germline, CDR1 is DFQATT, CDR2 SNEGSKA (reference sequence). The CDR3 loop spans 10 amino acids. The CDR3, as DNA: TGCAGTGCTAGAGATAATCGGCAGTTCTTC. It yields the protein CSARDNRQFF.

This clonotype came up many times. The chain carries TRBV7-2 and TRBJ2-7; 7 nucleotides line up with TRBD2. CDR1 SGHTA and CDR2 FQGNSA come from the germline V gene. J was trimmed by 4 bases and V by 1 base; bases with no gene match: 10. The CDR3 runs 16 residues. The CDR3: CASSLGLSGVGYEQYF. CDR3 sequence (DNA): TGTGCCAGCAGCTTAGGGTTGAGCGGGGTCGGGTACGAGCAGTACTTC.

The sample holds a few counts of this clonotype. The J gene is TRBJ2-2, the V gene TRBV12-3 or TRBV12-4; weak D call: TRBD1 (5 bases). CDR3 length: 15 amino acids. V lost 0 bases to trimming and J lost 4 bases, with 9 bases between them. The CDR3 reads CASSLAPRGTGELFF. CDR3 DNA: TGTGCCAGCAGTTTAGCGCCAAGGGGCACCGGGGAGCTGTTTTTT.

This rearrangement joins TRBV7-9 to TRBJ2-7, with D unclear. The CDR3 is 15 residues long. Germline-derived CDR1 and CDR2 are SEHNR and FQNEAQ (reference sequence). V lost 1 base and J lost 3, with 13 bases in between. In DNA form, the CDR3 reads TGTGCCAGCAGCTTAGAAGCCAGTGCTAACTACGAGCAGTACTTC. Amino acids: CASSLEASANYEQYF. Full variable domain (remainder filled in from reference TRBV7-9 and TRBJ2-7): DTGVSQNPRHKITKRGQNVTFRCDPISEHNRLYWYRQTLGQGPEFLTYFQNEAQLEKSRLLSDRFSAERPKGSFSTLEIQRTEQGDSAMYLCASSLEASANYEQYFGPGTRLTVT.

CDR3 in amino acids: CASGWTVEKLFF. CDR3 bases: TGTGCCAGCGGATGGACGGTTGAAAAACTGTTTTTT. The chain carries TRBV7-9 and TRBJ1-4; no clear D. The CDR3 contains 12 residues. V was shortened by 8 bases and J by 7 bases, with 11 bases between the two germline ends. Germline values: CDR1 SEHNR, CDR2 FQNEAQ (reference sequence).

This clonotype was seen a handful of times. The V and J genes are TRBV27 and TRBJ2-7, with 11 bases fitting TRBD1. V lost 3 bases, J lost 5 bases, and 6 bases stayed unmatched. The CDR3 consists of 15 residues. Germline V gene lookup returns CDR1 MNHEY and CDR2 SMNVEV (reference sequence). This CDR3 reads CASSLTDRGPDEQYF. The CDR3 coding sequence is TGTGCCAGCAGTTTGACGGACAGGGGGCCGGACGAGCAGTACTTC.

This clonotype was counted a few times. The rearrangement joins TRBV3-1 to TRBJ2-3; D is uncertain. Germline-derived CDR1 and CDR2 are LGHDT and YNNKEL (reference sequence). Trimming took off 0 bases at V and 5 bases at J, with 6 bases between the two ends. The CDR3 contains 13 residues. CDR3 protein: CASSQDVEDTQYF. Here the CDR3 DNA reads TGTGCCAGCAGCCAAGATGTCGAAGATACGCAGTATTTT.